The 17 T cell receptor beta chains below come from one sample, sequenced in a study of T cells after somatic rescue of genetic block. TCRdb keeps only in-frame clones here, not all; method: immunoSEQ multiplex PCR. The repertoire holds roughly 11,000 clones, approximately 81% seen once, with 8% to 9.5% in the top ten. Material for sequencing was peripheral blood mononuclear cells (PBMCs). The receptors were gathered from a boy aged 5 to 17.

This chain joins TRBV27 and TRBJ2-5; the D gene is possibly TRBD1 (5 bases). The J call may be mistaken, given a closer DNA end match to TRBJ2-7. Germline assignment: CDR1 MNHEY and CDR2 SMNVEV (reference sequence). The CDR3 contains 14 residues. DNA of the CDR3: TGTGCCAGCGGCCGCCAAGGGGAAGGCTACGAGCAGTACTTC. As protein: CASGRQGEGYEQYF.

Comment on this clone: A read error may produce the germline difference seen at one junction end. V is TRBV15 and J is TRBJ1-2; D may be TRBD1 (5 bases). The CDR3 is 14 residues long. Germline CDR1 reads LNHNV; CDR2 reads YYDKDF (reference sequence). CDR3 DNA sequence: TGTGTCACCAGCAGAGAGGGACGGTACTATGGCTACACCTTC. This gives the protein CVTSREGRYYGYTF.

This rearrangement joins TRBV7-9 to TRBJ1-3, with a possible D match to TRBD1 (6 bases). Germline lookup yields CDR1 SEHNR and CDR2 FQNEAQ (reference sequence). This CDR3 contains 13 residues. V was clipped by 5 bases and J by 7 bases, with 12 bases between them. The DNA for the CDR3 is TGTGCCAGCAGCCCATCAGGGGAGAACACCATATATTTT. Its translation is CASSPSGENTIYF.

J is TRBJ1-3 and V is TRBV2, with a possible D match to TRBD1 (6 bases). Trimming pared 5 bases from V and 0 bases from J, leaving 14 bases between. This CDR3 spans 16 amino acids. Germline loops: CDR1 SNHLY, CDR2 FYNNEI. In DNA, the CDR3 is TGTGCCAGCAGTAAGGACAGACTCTACTCTGGAAACACCATATATTTT. This codes for CASSKDRLYSGNTIYF. The whole variable domain, remainder taken from reference TRBV2 and TRBJ1-3, is EPEVTQTPSHQVTQMGQEVILRCVPISNHLYFYWYRQILGQKVEFLVSFYNNEISEKSEIFDDQFSVERPDGSNFTLKIRSTKLEDSAMYFCASSKDRLYSGNTIYFGEGSWLTVV.

The rearrangement joins TRBV11-3 to TRBJ2-7, with D perhaps matching TRBD1 or TRBD2 (6 bases each). CDR3 size: 14 residues. The germline gives CDR1 SGHNT, CDR2 YENEEA. Trimming stripped 8 bases from V and 1 base from J, with 15 bases between. CDR3 sequence reads: CASGLGGGSYEQYF. The CDR3, as DNA: TGTGCCAGCGGCCTAGGAGGGGGATCCTACGAGCAGTACTTC.

The rearrangement uses TRBV6-1 and TRBJ2-1; D gene ambiguous. Looked up from germline, CDR1 is MNHNS and CDR2 is SASEGT. Trimming removed 2 bases at V and 3 bases at J, with 14 bases between. This CDR3 spans 16 amino acids. The CDR3, as DNA: TGTGCCAGCAGTGAACCCTCCCACGGATTCTACAATGAGCAGTTCTTC. Residues: CASSEPSHGFYNEQFF.

The sample holds a few counts of this clone. The CDR3 reads CASSQSNYNEQFF. For the CDR3, the DNA is TGCGCCAGCAGCCAGTCTAATTACAATGAGCAGTTCTTC. V gene TRBV4-3 combines with J gene TRBJ2-1, with D hard to call. This CDR3 region has 13 residues. With 3 bases removed from V and 4 bases from J, the gap between germline ends came to 7 bases. The germline gives CDR1 LGHNA, CDR2 YSLEER.

The chain employs TRBV9 and TRBJ2-5; possible D gene TRBD1, 5 bases. The CDR3 extends over 16 amino acids. The V end lost 4 bases, the J end lost 4 bases, and 20 bases lay between the germline ends. In germline, CDR1 is SGDLS, CDR2 YYNGEE. The CDR3 nucleotides read TGTGCCAGCAGCCAAGACAGCCGACTGACGGGAGAGACCCAGTACTTC. Amino acid sequence: CASSQDSRLTGETQYF.

The chain employs TRBV4-2 and TRBJ2-5, with TRBD2 as a possible D gene (7 bases). Germline V lookup: CDR1 LGHNA, CDR2 YNFKEQ. Deletions cut 3 bases from V and 5 bases from J, with 16 bases between. The CDR3 is 15 residues long. CDR3 bases: TGTGCCAGCAGCCACCCCCTGGGGGGGGCGGAGACCCAGTACTTC. Protein sequence: CASSHPLGGAETQYF.

The gene calls are TRBV7-9 and TRBJ2-7, with a weak D call TRBD1 (6 bases). CDR3 length: 14 residues. Trimming cost V 3 bases and J 0 bases, with 9 bases left between them. CDR1 is SEHNR and CDR2 is FQNEAQ in the germline V gene (reference sequence). CDR3 sequence reads: CASSFGQSSYEQYF. DNA for the CDR3: TGTGCCAGCAGCTTCGGACAGAGCTCCTACGAGCAGTACTTC.

The CDR3 nucleotides read TGTGCCAGCAGCTCCCCGACCGATCCCCCCTACGAGCAGTACTTC. Translated: CASSSPTDPPYEQYF. This chain joins TRBV7-9 and TRBJ2-7; D gene ambiguous. The germline gives CDR1 SEHNR, CDR2 FQNEAQ (reference sequence). The V and J ends lost 4 bases and 2 bases respectively, with 15 bases between them. This CDR3 is 15 amino acids long.

The rearrangement joins TRBV7-8 to TRBJ2-1, with 9 positions matching TRBD1. Germline trimming cut 5 bases from V and 8 bases from J; bases unmatched to any gene: 13. CDR1 and CDR2 from the germline V gene are SGHVS and FQNEAQ. This CDR3 comprises 16 residues. This CDR3 reads CASSQAPGQGFHEQFF. The CDR3 coding sequence is TGTGCCAGCAGCCAAGCCCCGGGACAGGGCTTCCATGAGCAGTTCTTC.

V gene TRBV19 combines with J gene TRBJ1-1; TRBD1 is a possible D gene (6 bases). Germline V gives CDR1 LNHDA, CDR2 SQIVND (reference sequence). The CDR3 covers 16 residues. Trimming removed 8 bases at V and 5 bases at J, with 24 bases between. CDR3 loop: CASQAGQPYSWTEAFF. The CDR3 coding sequence is TGTGCCAGTCAAGCCGGACAGCCCTATAGTTGGACTGAAGCTTTCTTT.

The chain recombines TRBV2 with TRBJ2-1, with TRBD2 matching over 8 bases. The length of the CDR3 is 14 residues. V shed 9 bases and J 8 bases; nucleotides not matched to a gene: 12. Germline V gene sequence: CDR1 SNHLY, CDR2 FYNNEI. CDR3 amino acids: CASRFQRETHEQFF. The CDR3 DNA sequence: TGTGCCAGTCGGTTTCAGCGGGAGACACATGAGCAGTTCTTC.

This clone was seen once. V usage is TRBV28 and J usage is TRBJ2-2; TRBD2 might be the D (7 bases). This CDR3 spans 15 amino acids. The germline V gene encodes CDR1 MDHEN and CDR2 SYDVKM. Trimming stripped 3 bases from V and 5 bases from J, with 13 bases between. CDR3 sequence reads: CASSFSRGGTGELFF. DNA for the CDR3: TGTGCCAGCAGTTTTAGCAGGGGAGGGACCGGGGAGCTGTTTTTT.

This clone turned up a few times. The V and J genes are TRBV28 and TRBJ2-1; D may be TRBD1 or TRBD2 (5 bases each). CDR1 is MDHEN, CDR2 SYDVKM, per germline. This CDR3 is built from 16 residues. V gave up 3 bases and J gave up 0 bases, with 12 bases separating them. This CDR3 is CASSFPGPPSYNEQFF. The CDR3 nucleotides read TGTGCCAGCAGTTTTCCGGGACCACCCTCCTACAATGAGCAGTTCTTC.

This clone showed up just once. The chain links TRBV10-2 to TRBJ2-7; the D is unclear. Trimming left V 0 bases short and J 7 bases short, with 10 bases between. Germline CDR1 is WSHSY and CDR2 is SAAADI. The length of the CDR3 is 13 residues. The CDR3: CASSESFSREQYF. The CDR3 DNA is TGCGCCAGCAGTGAGTCGTTTAGTCGGGAGCAGTACTTC.